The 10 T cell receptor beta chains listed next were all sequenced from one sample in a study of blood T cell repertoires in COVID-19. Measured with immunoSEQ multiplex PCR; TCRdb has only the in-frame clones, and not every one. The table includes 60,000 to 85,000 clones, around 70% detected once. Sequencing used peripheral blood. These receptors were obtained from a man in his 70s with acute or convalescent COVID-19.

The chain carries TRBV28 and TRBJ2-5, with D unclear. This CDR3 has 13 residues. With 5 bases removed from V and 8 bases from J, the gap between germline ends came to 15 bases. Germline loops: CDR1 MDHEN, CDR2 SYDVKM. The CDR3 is CASSPNPKRTQYF. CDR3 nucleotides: TGTGCCAGCAGTCCTAACCCGAAGAGAACCCAGTACTTC.

CDR3 region: CASSLVSGTDTQYF. The CDR3 region has the DNA TGTGCCAGCAGTTTAGTTAGCGGGACAGATACGCAGTATTTT. This rearrangement joins TRBV28 to TRBJ2-3; 7 nucleotides align to TRBD2. With V trimmed by 2 bases and J by 3 bases, 2 bases remained unmatched. The CDR3 totals 14 residues. Per germline, CDR1 MDHEN and CDR2 SYDVKM. The complete variable domain, with remaining parts taken from reference TRBV28 and TRBJ2-3, reads DVKVTQSSRYLVKRTGEKVFLECVQDMDHENMFWYRQDPGLGLRLIYFSYDVKMKEKGDIPEGYSVSREKKERFSLILESASTNQTSMYLCASSLVSGTDTQYFGPGTRLTVL.

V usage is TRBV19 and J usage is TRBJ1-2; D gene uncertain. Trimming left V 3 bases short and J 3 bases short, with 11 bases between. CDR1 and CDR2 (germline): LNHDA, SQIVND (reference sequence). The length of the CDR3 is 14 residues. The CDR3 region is CASSMIPPDYGYTF. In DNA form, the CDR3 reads TGTGCCAGTAGTATGATCCCGCCAGACTATGGCTACACCTTC.

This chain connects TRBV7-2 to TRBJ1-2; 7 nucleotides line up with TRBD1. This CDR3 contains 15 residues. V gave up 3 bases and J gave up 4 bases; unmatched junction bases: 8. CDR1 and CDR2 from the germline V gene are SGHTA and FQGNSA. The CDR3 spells CASSLSWDSVYGYTF. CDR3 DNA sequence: TGTGCCAGCAGCTTGTCTTGGGACAGCGTCTATGGCTACACCTTC.

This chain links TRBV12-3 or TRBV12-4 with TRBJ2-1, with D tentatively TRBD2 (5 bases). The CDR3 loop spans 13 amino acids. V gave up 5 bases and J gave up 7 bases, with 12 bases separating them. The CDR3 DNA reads TGTGCCAGCAGTGTGACCTCGGGGAATGAGCAGTTCTTC. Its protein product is CASSVTSGNEQFF.

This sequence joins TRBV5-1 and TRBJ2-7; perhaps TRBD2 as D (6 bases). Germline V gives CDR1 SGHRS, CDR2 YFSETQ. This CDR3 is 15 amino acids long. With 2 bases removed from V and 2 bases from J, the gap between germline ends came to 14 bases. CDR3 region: CASSLVPSEAYEQYF. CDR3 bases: TGCGCCAGCAGCTTAGTCCCTAGCGAGGCCTACGAGCAGTACTTC.

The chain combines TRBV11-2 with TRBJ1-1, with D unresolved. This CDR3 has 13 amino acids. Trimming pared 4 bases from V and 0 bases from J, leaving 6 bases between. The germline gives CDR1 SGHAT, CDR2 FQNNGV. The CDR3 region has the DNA TGTGCCAGCAGCTCCGGTCTGAACACTGAAGCTTTCTTT. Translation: CASSSGLNTEAFF.

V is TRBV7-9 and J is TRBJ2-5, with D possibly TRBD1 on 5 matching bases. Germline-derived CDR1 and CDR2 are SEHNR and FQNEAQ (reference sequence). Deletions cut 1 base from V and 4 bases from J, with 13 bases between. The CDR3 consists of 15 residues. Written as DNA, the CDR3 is TGTGCCAGCAGCTTAGGGCAGATCCAGGGAGAGACCCAGTACTTC. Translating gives CASSLGQIQGETQYF.

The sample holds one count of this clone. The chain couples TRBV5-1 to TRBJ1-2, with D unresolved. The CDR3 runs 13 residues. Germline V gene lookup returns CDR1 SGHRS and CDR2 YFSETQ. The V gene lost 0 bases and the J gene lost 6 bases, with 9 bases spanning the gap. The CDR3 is CASSLAQLDGYTF. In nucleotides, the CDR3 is TGCGCCAGCAGCTTGGCTCAGCTAGATGGCTACACCTTC.

The CDR3 DNA reads as TGTGCCAGCAGCGTCGGGACAGGGGATAATTCACCCCTCCACTTT. Its protein product is CASSVGTGDNSPLHF. This sequence joins TRBV7-2 and TRBJ1-6; 10 nucleotides line up with TRBD1. CDR1 and CDR2 from the germline V gene are SGHTA and FQGNSA. The CDR3 consists of 15 residues. With 5 bases clipped from V and 5 bases from J, the junction kept 3 bases outside the gene matches.